This TCR beta chain emerged from a study of T cells in localized non-small cell lung cancer. The assay was immunoSEQ multiplex PCR, and TCRdb's table has in-frame clones only and misses some. The sample gives 48,000 or so clones, more than 80% of which show up once; more than 15% is in the top ten. Points from the study as a whole: Maximal T cell clonality occurred in uninvolved adjacent lung, with tumor ranking below it. Overall survival was longer when the density of T cells in the blood was higher.

Details on this clone: No antigen is known for it.

V was clipped by 5 bases and J by 5 bases, with 12 bases between them. CDR3 length: 13 residues. Germline CDR1 GTSNPN, CDR2 SVGIG (reference sequence). This sequence was found in a male donor aged 60 or over with stage III squamous cell lung carcinoma. The sequencing here drew on peripheral blood, taken before any cancer treatment. The rearrangement uses TRBV30 and TRBJ1-4; possible D gene TRBD1, 5 bases. CDR3 DNA: TGTGCCTGGGCAATGGGGGGGAATGAAAAACTGTTTTTT. As protein: CAWAMGGNEKLFF. The whole variable domain, filled in from reference TRBV30 and TRBJ1-4, reads SQTIHQWPATLVQPVGSPLSLECTVEGTSNPNLYWYRQAAGRGLQLLFYSVGIGQISSEVPQNLSASRPQDRQFILSSKKLLLSDSGFYLCAWAMGGNEKLFFGSGTQLSVL.